The clone carrying this TCR beta chain has just one count. No antigen is known for it. The sample belongs to a study of lymphopenia after photon versus proton radiotherapy. Study conclusions and caveats: Proton therapy kept repertoires fairly stable, unlike photons, which gained effector/memory cells. After lymphocyte nadir, photon-treated repertoires showed oligoclonal expansion, especially CD8+ Temra.

Assay: immunoSEQ multiplex PCR; the TCRdb copy retains only in-frame clones and omits some. The sample lists tens of thousands of clones, roughly 84% occurring once. Trimming took off 6 bases at V and 2 bases at J, with 9 bases between the two ends. Germline lookup yields CDR1 SGHNT and CDR2 YENEEA. The CDR3 length is 13 residues. The source is a man between 60 and 75 years old with pancreatic cancer. The chain uses TRBV11-3 and TRBJ2-3, with a weak D call TRBD1 (5 bases). Sequencing used peripheral blood, obtained from a patient treated with proton-based radiotherapy. The CDR3 DNA reads TGTGCCAGCAGTCTAGGGGTCACAGATACGCAGTATTTT. Its protein product is CASSLGVTDTQYF.